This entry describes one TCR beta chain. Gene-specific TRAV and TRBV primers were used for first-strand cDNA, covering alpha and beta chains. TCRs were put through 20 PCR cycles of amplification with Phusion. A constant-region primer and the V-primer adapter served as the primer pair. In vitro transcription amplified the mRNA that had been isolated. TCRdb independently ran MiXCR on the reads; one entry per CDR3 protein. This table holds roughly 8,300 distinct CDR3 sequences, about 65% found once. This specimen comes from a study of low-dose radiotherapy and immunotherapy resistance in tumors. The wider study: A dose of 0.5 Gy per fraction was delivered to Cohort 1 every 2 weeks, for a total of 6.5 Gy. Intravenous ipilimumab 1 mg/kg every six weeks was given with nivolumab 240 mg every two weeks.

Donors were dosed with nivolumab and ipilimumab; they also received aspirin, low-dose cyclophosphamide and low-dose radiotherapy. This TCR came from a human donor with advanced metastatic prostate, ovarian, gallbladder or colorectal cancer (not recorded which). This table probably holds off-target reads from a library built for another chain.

The CDR3 DNA is TGTGCCAGCAGCAGGGGGACAGGGACGTTACGAGAGCAGTACTTC. Amino acids: CASSRGTGTLREQYF. The chain combines TRBV5-6 with TRBJ2-7; 9 bases match TRBD1. Per germline, CDR1 SGHDT and CDR2 YYEEEE. With V trimmed by 4 bases and J by 7 bases, 12 bases remained unmatched. The CDR3 is 15 amino acids.